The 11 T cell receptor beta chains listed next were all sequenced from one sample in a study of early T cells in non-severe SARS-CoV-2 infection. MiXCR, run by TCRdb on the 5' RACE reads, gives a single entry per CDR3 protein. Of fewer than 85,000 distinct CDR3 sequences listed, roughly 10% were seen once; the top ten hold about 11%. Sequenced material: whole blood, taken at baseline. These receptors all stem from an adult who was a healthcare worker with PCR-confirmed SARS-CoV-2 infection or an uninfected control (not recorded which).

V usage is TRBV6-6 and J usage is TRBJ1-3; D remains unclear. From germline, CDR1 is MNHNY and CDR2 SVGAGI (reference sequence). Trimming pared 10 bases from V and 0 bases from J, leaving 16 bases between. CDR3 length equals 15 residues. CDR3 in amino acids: CATLGAQISGNTIYF. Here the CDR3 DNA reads TGTGCCACCCTCGGCGCCCAGATCTCTGGAAACACCATATATTTT.

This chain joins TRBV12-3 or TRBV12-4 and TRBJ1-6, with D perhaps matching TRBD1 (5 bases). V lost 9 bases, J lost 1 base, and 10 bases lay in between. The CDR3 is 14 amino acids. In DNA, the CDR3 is TGTGCCAGTGGGGGGGTGTCCTATAATTCACCCCTCCACTTT. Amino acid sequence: CASGGVSYNSPLHF.

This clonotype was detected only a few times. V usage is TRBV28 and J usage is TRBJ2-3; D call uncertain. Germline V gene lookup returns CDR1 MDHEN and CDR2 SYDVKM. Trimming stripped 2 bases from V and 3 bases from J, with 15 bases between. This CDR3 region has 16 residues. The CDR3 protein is CASSLHGPSATDTQYF. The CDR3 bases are TGTGCCAGCAGTTTACACGGCCCTTCTGCAACAGATACGCAGTATTTT.

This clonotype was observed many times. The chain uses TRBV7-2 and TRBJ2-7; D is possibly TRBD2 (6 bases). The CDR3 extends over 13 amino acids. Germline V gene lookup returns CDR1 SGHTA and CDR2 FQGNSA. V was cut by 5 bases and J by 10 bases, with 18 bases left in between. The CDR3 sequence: CASSLSPGRGQYF. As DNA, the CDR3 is TGTGCCAGCAGCCTATCCCCGGGGCGGGGTCAGTACTTC.

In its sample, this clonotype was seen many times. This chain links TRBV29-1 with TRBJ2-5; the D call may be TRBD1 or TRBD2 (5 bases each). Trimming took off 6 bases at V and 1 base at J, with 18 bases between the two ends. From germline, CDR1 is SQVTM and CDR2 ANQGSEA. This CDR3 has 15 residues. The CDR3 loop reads CSVTPGRGFQETQYF. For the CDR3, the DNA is TGCAGCGTCACCCCGGGCCGGGGCTTCCAAGAGACCCAGTACTTC.

The CDR3 region has the DNA TGCAGCGCCTTAGGCAGAGATACGCAGTATTTT. This translates into CSALGRDTQYF. This chain uses TRBV29-1 with TRBJ2-3; no definite D call. Germline V CDR1 and CDR2: SQVTM, ANQGSEA. There are 11 residues in the CDR3. V lost 7 bases and J lost 5, with 10 bases in between.

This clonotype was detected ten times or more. In nucleotides, the CDR3 is TGTGCCAGCAGCATAACCTACAATGAGCAGTTCTTC. Translating it yields CASSITYNEQFF. The chain links TRBV5-4 to TRBJ2-1; D gene unclear. The V and J ends lost 4 bases and 2 bases respectively, with 4 bases between them. CDR3 length equals 12 residues. Germline V gives CDR1 SGHNT, CDR2 YYREEE (reference sequence). The whole variable domain, filled in from reference TRBV5-4 and TRBJ2-1, reads ETGVTQSPTHLIKTRGQQVTLRCSSQSGHNTVSWYQQALGQGPQFIFQYYREEENGRGNFPPRFSGLQFPNYSSELNVNALELDDSALYLCASSITYNEQFFGPGTRLTVL.

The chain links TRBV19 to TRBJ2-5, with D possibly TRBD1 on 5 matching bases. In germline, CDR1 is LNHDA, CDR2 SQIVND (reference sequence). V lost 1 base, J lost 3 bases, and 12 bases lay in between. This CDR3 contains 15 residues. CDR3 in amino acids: CASSIGPGPEETQYF. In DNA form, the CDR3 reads TGTGCCAGTAGTATAGGTCCAGGGCCTGAAGAGACCCAGTACTTC.

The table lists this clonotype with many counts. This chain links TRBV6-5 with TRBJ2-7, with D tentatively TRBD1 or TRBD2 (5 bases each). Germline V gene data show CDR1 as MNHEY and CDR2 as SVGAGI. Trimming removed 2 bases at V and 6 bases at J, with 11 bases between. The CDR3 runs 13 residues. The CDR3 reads CASSYRPGAEQYF. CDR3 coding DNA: TGTGCCAGCAGTTACCGTCCCGGGGCCGAGCAGTACTTC.

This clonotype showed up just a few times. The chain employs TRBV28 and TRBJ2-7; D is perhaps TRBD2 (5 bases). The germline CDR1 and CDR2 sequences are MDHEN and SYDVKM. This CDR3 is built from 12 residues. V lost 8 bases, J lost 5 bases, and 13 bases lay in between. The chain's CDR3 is CASERAPNEQYF. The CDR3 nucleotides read TGTGCCAGCGAGAGGGCTCCCAACGAGCAGTACTTC.

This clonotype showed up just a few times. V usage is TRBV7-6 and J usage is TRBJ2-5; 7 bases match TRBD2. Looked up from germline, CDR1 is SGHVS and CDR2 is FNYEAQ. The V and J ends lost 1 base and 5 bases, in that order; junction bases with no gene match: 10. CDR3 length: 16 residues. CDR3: CASSLGPAGVLETQYF. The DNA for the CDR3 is TGTGCCAGCAGCTTAGGCCCGGCGGGAGTCCTGGAGACCCAGTACTTC.